This T cell receptor beta chain was recorded in a study of post-analysis software for immune sequencing data. Unique molecular identifiers featured in each of the TCR beta cDNA libraries. TCRdb reanalysed the PCR reads using MiXCR and keeps one entry per CDR3 protein. The table shows some 800,000 distinct CDR3 sequences, with 35% to 55% occurring only once. CDR3 size: 14 residues. The ends were cut back, 10 bases at V and 3 bases at J, with 16 bases in the middle. CDR1 and CDR2 from the germline V gene are KGHDR and SFDVKD. With respect to this clonotype: Its specificity is not known.

Study results and limitations: The F measure placed samples prepared in the same batch into strongly shared clusters. Patients with multiple sclerosis recorded significantly lower normalized Chao1 diversity than controls, the study found. TRBV segments more frequent in patients than in controls numbered roughly 5 and included TRBV5-6, TRBV5-1 and TRBV20-1.

This chain connects TRBV24-1 to TRBJ2-3, with D perhaps TRBD2 (6 bases). The source is a girl aged 10 to 17 with multiple sclerosis. What was sequenced was blood. CDR3 in DNA: TGTGCCACGTTAACCCCTCGGGAGACAGATACGCAGTATTTT. Translating gives CATLTPRETDTQYF.